This T cell receptor (beta chain) was observed in a study of blood T cells in healthy people across ages. Notes on the study in general: Possibly, changes in expanded clonotypes were confounded because donor CMV status was unknown. A greater number of naive CD4+ cells and higher diversity distinguished long-lived donors from aged donors.

A second about 7 to 12 cycle PCR used barcoded and J-beta primers. Each cDNA molecule received a tag from a template-switch adaptor that had 12 random nucleotides. TCRdb called the 5' RACE reads again in MiXCR, with one record for every CDR3 protein. The table lists hundreds of thousands of distinct CDR3 sequences, under 45% of them singletons, with under 20% in the top ten. Isolation of PBMCs gave at least 6 million cells per sample. V gave up 3 bases and J gave up 4 bases, with 9 bases separating them. Germline assignment: CDR1 DFQATT and CDR2 SNEGSKA (reference sequence). This CDR3 comprises 12 residues. Only a few counts were recorded for this clonotype. Its antigen is unknown.

The sequenced sample consisted of blood. The gene calls are TRBV20-1 and TRBJ2-5; D possibly matches TRBD1 or TRBD2 (6 bases each). The receptor was derived from a man aged 60 to 75 in good health. For the CDR3, the DNA is TGCAGTGCTAGCGGGGGCTTAGAGACCCAGTACTTC. This gives the protein CSASGGLETQYF.